This T cell receptor beta chain was retrieved from a study of T cell responses to AZD1222 COVID-19 vaccine. Study summary: Recipients boosted at about 4 weeks or about 12 weeks are pooled. Broader study findings: Spike-wide coverage was observed for vaccine-associated CD4 TCRs, with dominant responses at 160-218 and 743-854. Following two doses of AZD1222, Spike-specific TCR breadth and depth rose.

Germline assignment: CDR1 SGHRS and CDR2 YFSETQ. This CDR3 is built from 16 residues. Trimming left V 2 bases short and J 2 bases short, with 15 bases between. As for this clone: The antigen remains undetermined.

Clones were read by immunoSEQ multiplex PCR, and TCRdb kept only the in-frame ones, dropping some. The sample includes under 200,000 clones, approximately 92% of them seen just once. The starting material was peripheral blood, obtained on day 0 of AZD1222 vaccination. The clonotype comes from an adult in good health. The V and J genes are TRBV5-1 and TRBJ2-3; TRBD1 or TRBD2 may be the D gene (6 bases each). CDR3 residues: CASSLSRPGATDTQYF. In DNA form, the CDR3 reads TGCGCCAGCAGCTTAAGCCGGCCGGGGGCCACAGATACGCAGTATTTT. The full variable domain, completed using reference TRBV5-1 and TRBJ2-3, is KAGVTQTPRYLIKTRGQQVTLSCSPISGHRSVSWYQQTPGQGLQFLFEYFSETQRNKGNFPGRFSGRQFSNSRSEMNVSTLELGDSALYLCASSLSRPGATDTQYFGPGTRLTVL.